These 31 T cell receptor beta chains share one sample of origin, sequenced in a study of blood T cells in healthy people across ages. Through a sample-barcoded 5' primer and a J-beta primer mix, a second PCR was run for roughly 6 to 12 cycles. TCRdb itself ran the 5' RACE reads through MiXCR, one entry per CDR3 protein. The sample yields around 800,000 distinct CDR3 sequences, roughly 60% seen once. Sequences were obtained from blood. These receptors all come from a young man in good health.

The chain recombines TRBV12-3 or TRBV12-4 with TRBJ1-6; no clear D gene. V was pared by 4 bases and J by 6 bases, with 7 bases between. The CDR3 consists of 13 residues. CDR3 sequence (DNA): TGTGCCAGCAGTTCGCGGTCTAATTCACCCCTCCACTTT. It yields the protein CASSSRSNSPLHF.

The rearrangement links TRBV7-9 to TRBJ2-5; D possibly corresponds to TRBD1 (5 bases). This CDR3 is 15 amino acids long. Germline V gene sequence: CDR1 SEHNR, CDR2 FQNEAQ (reference sequence). V dropped 2 bases and J dropped 3 bases, with 13 bases sitting between them. CDR3 loop: CASSLTPFREETQYF. CDR3 bases: TGTGCCAGCAGCTTAACCCCTTTCAGGGAAGAGACCCAGTACTTC.

The chain recombines TRBV7-2 with TRBJ2-7, with 10 bases aligning to TRBD2. This CDR3 has 15 residues. V dropped 8 bases and J dropped 7; count of bases not matched to a gene: 14. CDR1 SGHTA and CDR2 FQGNSA come from the germline V gene. The CDR3 loop reads CASLTSGGARNEQYF. The CDR3 region has the DNA TGTGCCAGCCTGACAAGCGGGGGGGCGCGGAATGAGCAGTACTTC.

The CDR3 DNA reads as TGTGCCAGCAGTGGGTCCGGGGGGTTGTGCGAGCAGTACTTC. It yields the protein CASSGSGGLCEQYF. V gene TRBV12-3 or TRBV12-4 combines with J gene TRBJ2-4; 7 nucleotides agree with TRBD2. The end of the DNA aligns better with TRBJ2-7, so the J call may be wrong. This CDR3 contains 14 residues.

This sequence joins TRBV7-2 and TRBJ2-3, with 11 nucleotides matching TRBD2. Germline assignment: CDR1 SGHTA and CDR2 FQGNSA. J was trimmed by 5 bases and V by 1 base; bases with no gene match: 8. The CDR3 covers 17 residues. Here the CDR3 reads CASSLVLAGGGEDTQYF. In DNA form, the CDR3 reads TGTGCCAGCAGCTTAGTCCTAGCGGGGGGTGGTGAAGATACGCAGTATTTT. The full variable domain, in which reference TRBV7-2 and TRBJ2-3 provide the parts outside the CDR3, is GAGVSQSPSNKVTEKGKDVELRCDPISGHTALYWYRQSLGQGLEFLIYFQGNSAPDKSGLPSDRFSAERTGGSVSTLTIQRTQQEDSAVYLCASSLVLAGGGEDTQYFGPGTRLTVL.

The CDR3 loop is CASRPGQGAGNEQFF. The DNA of the CDR3 is TGTGCCAGCAGACCAGGACAGGGGGCTGGAAATGAGCAGTTCTTC. The gene calls are TRBV2 and TRBJ2-1; the match to TRBD1 covers 11 bases. Germline lookup yields CDR1 SNHLY and CDR2 FYNNEI. After removal of 6 bases from V and 7 bases from J, the junction contained 8 bases not matched to a gene. The CDR3 consists of 15 residues.

This chain uses TRBV20-1 with TRBJ1-5, with a weak D call TRBD1 (6 bases). Germline CDR1 is DFQATT and CDR2 is SNEGSKA (reference sequence). Trimming took 6 bases from V and 5 from J, leaving 14 bases between them. This CDR3 has 13 amino acids. CDR3 nucleotides: TGCAGTGCCGGGACACGGAGAGATCAGCCCCAGCATTTT. This codes for CSAGTRRDQPQHF.

This rearrangement joins TRBV6-5 to TRBJ1-1; D is unclear. Trimming left V 0 bases short and J 6 bases short, with 11 bases between. Per the germline V gene, CDR1 is MNHEY and CDR2 is SVGAGI. CDR3 length: 14 residues. CDR3 nucleotides: TGTGCCAGCAGTTACTCACAGCGTTTTGCTGAAGCTTTCTTT. Translating gives CASSYSQRFAEAFF.

This rearrangement joins TRBV6-5 to TRBJ2-1, with D unclear. The end of the DNA fits TRBJ2-7 better, so the J call may be wrong. The CDR3 is made up of 13 amino acids. From germline, CDR1 is MNHEY and CDR2 SVGAGI. For the CDR3, the DNA is TGTGCCAGCAGTTACTCGACCGCTAACGAGCAGTACTTC. Translation: CASSYSTANEQYF.

The chain couples TRBV30 to TRBJ2-6, with a possible D match to TRBD2 (5 bases). The CDR3 length is 14 residues. Trimming removed 5 bases at V and 5 bases at J, with 13 bases between. Germline V CDR1 and CDR2: GTSNPN, SVGIG (reference sequence). The CDR3 DNA follows: TGTGCCTGGGTCAACGGGGATAGGGCCAACGTCCTGACTTTC. Its protein product is CAWVNGDRANVLTF.

The rearrangement links TRBV7-2 to TRBJ2-4; 10 nucleotides line up with TRBD2. Gene TRBJ2-7 matches the end of the DNA better, so the J call may be wrong. The CDR3 totals 15 residues. Germline assignment: CDR1 SGHTA and CDR2 FQGNSA. The CDR3 loop is CASSSSGGAAYEQYF. CDR3 nucleotides: TGTGCCAGCAGCTCTAGCGGGGGCGCCGCCTACGAGCAGTACTTC.

The chain employs TRBV28 and TRBJ2-7, with a possible D match to TRBD1 (5 bases). Germline lookup yields CDR1 MDHEN and CDR2 SYDVKM. The V end lost 3 bases, the J end lost 6 bases, and 15 bases lay between the germline ends. The CDR3 totals 14 residues. The CDR3 DNA sequence: TGTGCCAGCAGTTTCCCAACCCCAAGGGGCGAGCAGTACTTC. Residues: CASSFPTPRGEQYF.

V gene TRBV4-1 combines with J gene TRBJ2-7; no firm D call. V was shortened by 1 base and J by 2 bases, with 9 bases between the two germline ends. CDR1 MGHRA and CDR2 YSYEKL come from the germline V gene. The CDR3 contains 14 residues. The CDR3 DNA sequence: TGCGCCAGCAGCCAAGCGGCCGGTCCCTACGAGCAGTACTTC. It codes for CASSQAAGPYEQYF.

The chain combines TRBV29-1 with TRBJ2-7; TRBD1 agrees at 11 bases. V trimming: 8 bases; J trimming: 4 bases; junction bases outside the gene matches: 7. CDR3 length: 13 amino acids. Per the germline V gene, CDR1 is SQVTM and CDR2 is ANQGSEA. The CDR3 region has the DNA TGCAGCCCCGGGGGACAGGGGGTTTACGAGCAGTACTTC. Its translation: CSPGGQGVYEQYF.

This clonotype has more than one count but fewer than ten. V gene TRBV7-6 combines with J gene TRBJ2-7; D perhaps matches TRBD1 (6 bases). Trimming removed 4 bases at V and 1 base at J, with 17 bases between. This CDR3 is built from 16 residues. CDR1 is SGHVS, CDR2 FNYEAQ, per germline. CDR3 bases: TGTGCCAGCAGCTCAGAAGTGGGCAGGGGATCCTACGAGCAGTACTTC. This translates into CASSSEVGRGSYEQYF.

This clonotype was seen more than once but under ten times. The chain carries TRBV20-1 and TRBJ2-3; 8 nucleotides line up with TRBD1. V dropped 5 bases and J dropped 9; count of bases not matched to a gene: 7. The CDR3 length is 12 residues. Germline CDR1 is DFQATT and CDR2 is SNEGSKA (reference sequence). CDR3 DNA: TGCAGTGCTGTGTTCCAGGGGGCAACGCAGTATTTT. Protein sequence: CSAVFQGATQYF.

This clonotype was counted between two and nine times. The chain joins TRBV6-5 to TRBJ2-6, with 9 nucleotides matching TRBD1. J lost 0 bases, V lost 3 bases, and 9 bases had no gene match. Germline V CDR1 and CDR2: MNHEY, SVGAGI. The CDR3 runs 19 residues. CDR3 in DNA: TGTGCCAGCAGTTATTTTCCGGGACAGGGCAGCTCTGGGGCCAACGTCCTGACTTTC. Protein: CASSYFPGQGSSGANVLTF.

This clonotype has a single count. The chain employs TRBV6-2 or TRBV6-3 and TRBJ1-5, with D perhaps TRBD1 (6 bases). The CDR3 loop spans 13 amino acids. From germline, CDR1 is MNHEY and CDR2 SVGEGT. Between the trimmed V and J ends, which lost 6 bases and 7 bases, there was a span of 13 bases. The CDR3 bases are TGTGCCAGCAGCCCCAGGGGCAGCCAGCCCCAGCATTTT. Encoded protein: CASSPRGSQPQHF.

The chain recombines TRBV20-1 with TRBJ2-1; tentatively, D is TRBD1 (5 bases). CDR1 and CDR2 (germline): DFQATT, SNEGSKA (reference sequence). This CDR3 comprises 16 residues. With 5 bases removed from V and 2 bases from J, the gap between germline ends came to 19 bases. CDR3 loop: CSALPLRRQTYNEQFF. CDR3 DNA sequence: TGCAGTGCTCTTCCCCTAAGGCGACAGACCTACAATGAGCAGTTCTTC.

This chain uses TRBV20-1 with TRBJ2-3, with a tentative D call TRBD1 (6 bases). V lost 4 bases and J 4 bases, leaving 15 bases between the germline ends. CDR1 and CDR2 (germline): DFQATT, SNEGSKA (reference sequence). The CDR3 spans 14 residues. The CDR3 DNA reads TGCAGTGCTACGGACAGCAAGGGCCCAGATACGCAGTATTTT. Encoded protein: CSATDSKGPDTQYF.

The V gene is TRBV2, the J gene TRBJ2-5; D may be TRBD2 (6 bases). The V gene lost 3 bases and the J gene lost 3 bases, with 17 bases spanning the gap. Germline lookup yields CDR1 SNHLY and CDR2 FYNNEI. CDR3 length: 16 residues. The CDR3, as DNA: TGTGCCAGCAGTGATGGGGGTTTTCGGACTAAAGAGACCCAGTACTTC. Protein: CASSDGGFRTKETQYF.

The V and J genes are TRBV13 and TRBJ2-1, with 8 bases identical to TRBD2. The germline V gene encodes CDR1 PRHDT and CDR2 FYEKMQ (reference sequence). J lost 7 bases, V lost 7 bases, and 12 bases had no gene match. The CDR3 runs to 15 residues. Here the CDR3 reads CASKGSGGLLNEQFF. CDR3 sequence (DNA): TGTGCCAGCAAGGGGTCGGGGGGGCTACTTAATGAGCAGTTCTTC. Full variable domain (rest looked up from reference TRBV13 and TRBJ2-1): AAGVIQSPRHLIKEKRETATLKCYPIPRHDTVYWYQQGPGQDPQFLISFYEKMQSDKGSIPDRFSAQQFSDYHSELNMSSLELGDSALYFCASKGSGGLLNEQFFGPGTRLTVL.

This chain uses TRBV20-1 with TRBJ1-2, with a weak D call TRBD1 (6 bases). Germline lookup yields CDR1 DFQATT and CDR2 SNEGSKA (reference sequence). This CDR3 comprises 14 residues. Trimming took off 6 bases at V and 4 bases at J, with 18 bases between the two ends. The CDR3 loop is CSAEDQGSGYGYTF. The CDR3 DNA is TGCAGTGCAGAGGACCAGGGGTCTGGCTATGGCTACACCTTC.

The V call is TRBV15, the J call TRBJ2-7; D unclear. The germline V gene has CDR1 LNHNV and CDR2 YYDKDF (reference sequence). This CDR3 region has 14 residues. Trimming took off 0 bases at V and 7 bases at J, with 13 bases between the two ends. CDR3 in amino acids: CATSRDRTAMEQYF. The DNA of the CDR3 is TGTGCCACCAGCAGAGATCGTACGGCTATGGAGCAGTACTTC.

This sequence joins TRBV7-2 and TRBJ1-2; perhaps TRBD1 as D (6 bases). Germline loops: CDR1 SGHTA, CDR2 FQGNSA. The CDR3 extends over 14 amino acids. V lost 5 bases, J lost 4 bases, and 14 bases lay in between. Written as DNA, the CDR3 is TGTGCCAGCAGCCCAACGACAGGTCCCTATGGCTACACCTTC. Protein product: CASSPTTGPYGYTF.

CDR3 bases: TGTGCCAGCAGTACTTACAGGGCTTACGAGCAGTACTTC. It yields the protein CASSTYRAYEQYF. This chain uses TRBV27 with TRBJ2-7; maybe TRBD1 (6 bases). Per germline, CDR1 MNHEY and CDR2 SMNVEV (reference sequence). The CDR3 consists of 13 residues. The ends were cut back, 5 bases at V and 4 bases at J, with 12 bases in the middle.

J is TRBJ2-5 and V is TRBV24-1; the match to TRBD1 covers 8 bases. The DNA end is more similar to TRBJ2-7, so the J call may be wrong. The CDR3 has 14 amino acids. Germline V gene lookup returns CDR1 KGHDR and CDR2 SFDVKD. CDR3 bases: TGTGCCACCAGTGATCAGGACAGGGAGTACGAGCAGTACTTC. It translates to CATSDQDREYEQYF.

V gene TRBV28 combines with J gene TRBJ2-7, with unresolved D. Germline V gene lookup returns CDR1 MDHEN and CDR2 SYDVKM. V lost 5 bases and J lost 0, with 5 bases in between. The CDR3 runs to 12 residues. The CDR3 is CASSEVSYEQYF. Written as DNA, the CDR3 is TGTGCCAGCAGTGAGGTCTCCTACGAGCAGTACTTC.

This chain joins TRBV20-1 and TRBJ1-2, with TRBD1 as a possible D gene (6 bases). The CDR3 sequence is 14 residues long. Trimming cost V 7 bases and J 8 bases, with 23 bases left between them. The germline V gene has CDR1 DFQATT and CDR2 SNEGSKA (reference sequence). The CDR3 nucleotides read TGCAGTGAACACCACCCGGGGGGCGCATGGGGCTACACCTTC. Amino acid sequence: CSEHHPGGAWGYTF.

This rearrangement joins TRBV12-3 or TRBV12-4 to TRBJ2-5, with 7 bases that match TRBD1. Unmatched junction bases numbered 12, after V lost 6 bases and J lost 5 bases. The CDR3 length is 15 residues. The DNA of the CDR3 is TGTGCCAGCAGCCCGGGACAGTCGAGGGGCGAGACCCAGTACTTC. Translation: CASSPGQSRGETQYF.

The CDR3, as DNA: TGTGCCAGCAGTGAACTTACAGGCCCGAACACTGAAGCTTTCTTT. It codes for CASSELTGPNTEAFF. The chain couples TRBV25-1 to TRBJ1-1; tentatively, D is TRBD1 (5 bases). The CDR3 totals 15 residues. The V end lost 2 bases, the J end lost 1 base, and 11 bases lay between the germline ends. CDR1 is MGHDK, CDR2 SYGVNS, per germline.